This passage covers 5 T cell receptor beta chains from one sample sequenced in a study of hypomethylating agent response in myelodysplastic syndrome. TCRdb's table, derived via immunoSEQ multiplex PCR, lists solely in-frame clones and lacks some. Counted here are some 6,000 clones, around four fifths occurring once; the ten biggest clones make up approximately 10%. The sequencing used bone marrow, collected before or after starting hypomethylating agent treatment for myelodysplastic syndrome (not recorded which). All receptors derive from a human donor with myelodysplastic syndrome.

The J gene is TRBJ1-4, the V gene TRBV5-6; no firm D call. Trimming shortened V by 4 bases and J by 0 bases, and 10 bases separated the two germline ends. This CDR3 has 15 residues. Germline assignment: CDR1 SGHDT and CDR2 YYEEEE. This CDR3 is CASSQRTATNEKLFF. CDR3 DNA sequence: TGTGCCAGCAGCCAAAGAACTGCAACTAATGAAAAACTGTTTTTT.

This clone appeared a single time. The chain has TRBV11-2 and TRBJ2-7; D is possibly TRBD1 (6 bases). The CDR3 loop spans 15 amino acids. V lost 0 bases and J lost 3, with 12 bases in between. Looked up from germline, CDR1 is SGHAT and CDR2 is FQNNGV. The CDR3 coding sequence is TGTGCCAGCAGCTTAGATAACAGGGTGGACTACGAGCAGTACTTC. Amino acid sequence: CASSLDNRVDYEQYF.

This clone has only one observation. The chain has TRBV11-2 and TRBJ1-1; no clear D. Trimming shortened V by 1 base and J by 9 bases, and 6 bases separated the two germline ends. The V gene's germline CDR1 is SGHAT and CDR2 FQNNGV. This CDR3 region has 11 residues. CDR3 nucleotides: TGTGCCAGCAGCTTAGTGGGGAAAGCTTTCTTT. The encoded protein is CASSLVGKAFF.

This rearrangement joins TRBV4-3 to TRBJ2-3; D gene ambiguous. Germline loops: CDR1 LGHNA, CDR2 YSLEER. The V end lost 1 base, the J end lost 0 bases, and 11 bases lay between the germline ends. CDR3 length: 16 amino acids. This chain's CDR3 is CASSQVSGASTDTQYF. CDR3 in DNA: TGCGCCAGCAGCCAAGTTTCCGGAGCTAGCACAGATACGCAGTATTTT.

This clone was found once. This chain uses TRBV7-9 with TRBJ1-6; 7 nucleotides agree with TRBD1. V was pared by 4 bases and J by 1 base, with 4 bases of the junction left unmatched. CDR1 SEHNR and CDR2 FQNEAQ come from the germline V gene (reference sequence). This CDR3 is built from 16 residues. CDR3 residues: CASSSPQGSYNSPLHF. Written as DNA, the CDR3 is TGTGCCAGCAGCTCTCCACAGGGGTCCTATAATTCACCCCTCCACTTT. Together with reference TRBV7-9 and TRBJ1-6, the CDR3 gives the full variable domain: DTGVSQNPRHKITKRGQNVTFRCDPISEHNRLYWYRQTLGQGPEFLTYFQNEAQLEKSRLLSDRFSAERPKGSFSTLEIQRTEQGDSAMYLCASSSPQGSYNSPLHFGNGTRLTVT.